The 22 T cell receptor beta chains below all came from one sample that was sequenced in a study of cytomegalovirus exposure and HLA in healthy donors. PCR used 60 Vbeta primers and 13 Jbeta primers. Clones were read by immunoSEQ multiplex PCR, and TCRdb kept only the in-frame ones, dropping some. The sample lists roughly 93,000 clones, about four fifths occurring once. Input material: PBMCs. The receptor source for this set is a man in his thirties or forties in good health and CMV-seronegative.

The CDR3 protein is CASSLQRSVGPLHF. CDR3 DNA sequence: TGTGCCAGCAGTTTACAGAGGTCGGTTGGACCCCTCCACTTT. The rearrangement links TRBV27 to TRBJ1-6; D not certain. Trimming removed 2 bases from V and 12 bases from J, with 14 bases in between. The CDR3 extends over 14 amino acids. Germline CDR1 reads MNHEY; CDR2 reads SMNVEV (reference sequence).

The V gene is TRBV6-5, the J gene TRBJ2-7, with D perhaps TRBD2 (5 bases). Germline CDR1 MNHEY, CDR2 SVGAGI. The CDR3 has 13 amino acids. V shed 0 bases and J shed 5 bases, with 8 bases lying between them. CDR3 residues: CASSYSPGNEQYF. In DNA form, the CDR3 reads TGTGCCAGCAGTTACTCGCCGGGAAACGAGCAGTACTTC.

This clone was seen only a few times. The chain carries TRBV30 and TRBJ1-1; D is possibly TRBD1 (5 bases). The CDR3 is made up of 13 amino acids. The V end was cut by 2 bases, the J end by 2 bases, with 9 bases between. The germline gives CDR1 GTSNPN, CDR2 SVGIG (reference sequence). The CDR3 nucleotides read TGTGCCTGGAGTCTAAGGGGAAACACTGAAGCTTTCTTT. This gives the protein CAWSLRGNTEAFF.

This chain connects TRBV6-6 to TRBJ1-3, with a possible D match to TRBD1 (6 bases). The CDR3 spans 13 residues. The V end lost 6 bases, the J end lost 2 bases, and 8 bases lay between the germline ends. The V gene's germline CDR1 is MNHNY and CDR2 SVGAGI (reference sequence). CDR3 amino acids: CASRQGPGNTIYF. As DNA, the CDR3 is TGTGCCAGCAGGCAGGGGCCTGGAAACACCATATATTTT.

The rearrangement uses TRBV5-1 and TRBJ1-1; D gene ambiguous. Germline CDR1 and CDR2: SGHRS and YFSETQ. CDR3 length equals 12 residues. V was cut by 3 bases and J by 3 bases, with 6 bases left in between. CDR3 region: CASSSEDTEAFF. The CDR3 nucleotides read TGCGCCAGCAGCTCAGAGGACACTGAAGCTTTCTTT.

This chain links TRBV6-5 with TRBJ1-5; 10 bases match TRBD1. Per germline, CDR1 MNHEY and CDR2 SVGAGI. The CDR3 consists of 15 residues. J gave up 2 bases and V 2 bases, and 0 bases lay outside the gene matches. The CDR3 sequence is CASSYGTGGNQPQHF. The CDR3 DNA reads TGTGCCAGCAGTTACGGGACAGGGGGCAATCAGCCCCAGCATTTT.

The gene calls are TRBV7-2 and TRBJ2-7, with D hard to call. V was shortened by 5 bases and J by 4 bases, with 9 bases between the two germline ends. The germline V gene encodes CDR1 SGHTA and CDR2 FQGNSA. The CDR3 covers 12 residues. Here the CDR3 DNA reads TGTGCCAGCAGCCCCTCCCTATACGAGCAGTACTTC. Amino acid sequence: CASSPSLYEQYF.

The chain has TRBV4-1 and TRBJ2-1; TRBD2 aligns across 8 bases. Germline V gene data show CDR1 as MGHRA and CDR2 as YSYEKL. This CDR3 has 15 amino acids. With V trimmed by 4 bases and J by 3 bases, 5 bases remained unmatched. This chain's CDR3 is CASSLGLAVYNEQFF. The CDR3 DNA sequence: TGCGCCAGCAGCCTCGGACTAGCAGTCTACAATGAGCAGTTCTTC.

This chain joins TRBV5-5 and TRBJ1-1; maybe TRBD1 (6 bases). Germline CDR1 is SGHKS and CDR2 is YYEKEE (reference sequence). Deletions cut 8 bases from V and 0 bases from J, with 11 bases between. The CDR3 has 13 residues. The CDR3 DNA follows: TGTGCCAGTGGGGGCTTCGTGAACACTGAAGCTTTCTTT. This codes for CASGGFVNTEAFF.

The J gene is TRBJ1-5, the V gene TRBV7-2, with D perhaps TRBD1 (5 bases). V was trimmed by 1 base and J by 0 bases, leaving 7 bases between them. The CDR3 contains 15 residues. Germline V gives CDR1 SGHTA, CDR2 FQGNSA. CDR3 in DNA: TGTGCCAGCAGCTTAGGACAGCATAGCAATCAGCCCCAGCATTTT. It encodes CASSLGQHSNQPQHF.

This chain joins TRBV5-1 and TRBJ1-3, with 10 bases matching TRBD1. CDR1 and CDR2 from the germline V gene are SGHRS and YFSETQ. The CDR3 is 17 amino acids. J lost 0 bases, V lost 1 base, and 4 bases had no gene match. CDR3 in amino acids: CASSLSRDRGSGNTIYF. In DNA form, the CDR3 reads TGCGCCAGCAGCTTGTCCCGGGACAGGGGCTCTGGAAACACCATATATTTT.

CDR3 DNA sequence: TGTGCCAGCAGCTTTGGATTGGAGGGGATTGGAAACACCATATATTTT. Translated, it gives CASSFGLEGIGNTIYF. The rearrangement joins TRBV7-2 to TRBJ1-3; D might be TRBD1 (5 bases). The length of the CDR3 is 16 residues. V was trimmed by 3 bases and J by 3 bases, leaving 15 bases between them. CDR1 is SGHTA, CDR2 FQGNSA, per germline. Combining the CDR3 with reference TRBV7-2 and TRBJ1-3 gives the whole variable domain GAGVSQSPSNKVTEKGKDVELRCDPISGHTALYWYRQSLGQGLEFLIYFQGNSAPDKSGLPSDRFSAERTGGSVSTLTIQRTQQEDSAVYLCASSFGLEGIGNTIYFGEGSWLTVV.

The V and J genes are TRBV7-2 and TRBJ1-1, with 9 nucleotides matching TRBD1. CDR1 and CDR2 (germline): SGHTA, FQGNSA. V lost 1 base to trimming and J lost 11 bases; unmatched junction nucleotides: 2. The CDR3 covers 12 residues. For the CDR3, the DNA is TGTGCCAGCAGCTTAGACAGGGGGCGGGCTTTCTTT. As protein: CASSLDRGRAFF.

This chain uses TRBV15 with TRBJ2-1, with 9 bases aligning to TRBD1. The CDR3 is 16 residues long. Looked up from germline, CDR1 is LNHNV and CDR2 is YYDKDF (reference sequence). J was trimmed by 8 bases and V by 6 bases; bases with no gene match: 14. This CDR3 reads CATSRGKGQGDYEQFF. The CDR3 bases are TGTGCCACCAGTAGGGGAAAGGGACAGGGTGACTATGAGCAGTTCTTC.

The chain has TRBV7-9 and TRBJ2-4, with D possibly matching TRBD2 (7 bases). Germline loops: CDR1 SEHNR, CDR2 FQNEAQ (reference sequence). V lost 2 bases, J lost 11 bases, and 10 bases lay in between. This CDR3 spans 12 amino acids. This CDR3 is CASSLRGGVQYF. DNA of the CDR3: TGTGCCAGCAGCTTAAGGGGGGGGGTTCAGTACTTC. Together with reference TRBV7-9 and TRBJ2-4, the CDR3 gives the full variable domain: DTGVSQNPRHKITKRGQNVTFRCDPISEHNRLYWYRQTLGQGPEFLTYFQNEAQLEKSRLLSDRFSAERPKGSFSTLEIQRTEQGDSAMYLCASSLRGGVQYFGAGTRLSVL.

The rearrangement joins TRBV5-4 to TRBJ1-1; D is perhaps TRBD1 (5 bases). The CDR3 length is 13 residues. V dropped 2 bases and J dropped 4 bases, with 9 bases sitting between them. The germline V gene has CDR1 SGHNT and CDR2 YYREEE (reference sequence). The CDR3 region has the DNA TGTGCCAGCAGCTTTCATCAGGGCACTGAAGCTTTCTTT. Translation: CASSFHQGTEAFF.

In this sample, this clone turned up a few times. This chain links TRBV4-2 with TRBJ2-6, with a tentative D call TRBD1 (6 bases). The V and J ends lost 2 bases and 0 bases respectively, with 14 bases between them. Germline lookup yields CDR1 LGHNA and CDR2 YNFKEQ. The CDR3 sequence is 18 residues long. This chain's CDR3 is CASSQQSDSSSGANVLTF. The CDR3 nucleotides read TGTGCCAGCAGCCAACAATCGGACAGCAGCTCTGGGGCCAACGTCCTGACTTTC.

In nucleotides, the CDR3 is TGTGCCTGGAGGTCCACAGGGGGCGCTTGGTATAATTCACCCCTCCACTTT. Residues: CAWRSTGGAWYNSPLHF. The chain joins TRBV30 to TRBJ1-6; 9 nucleotides line up with TRBD1. The CDR3 length is 17 residues. Germline V CDR1 and CDR2: GTSNPN, SVGIG (reference sequence). The V segment lost 3 bases and the J segment 4 bases; nucleotides outside the gene matches: 10.

This chain connects TRBV2 to TRBJ2-3, with a weak D call TRBD1 (6 bases). Germline V gives CDR1 SNHLY, CDR2 FYNNEI. The CDR3 length is 12 residues. Trimming took off 9 bases at V and 3 bases at J, with 10 bases between the two ends. CDR3 nucleotide sequence: TGTGCCAGAACGACAGGTACAGATACGCAGTATTTT. Translating gives CARTTGTDTQYF.

The chain has TRBV7-8 and TRBJ2-4, with 8 bases fitting TRBD2. Germline CDR1 and CDR2: SGHVS and FQNEAQ. The CDR3 loop spans 16 amino acids. J lost 1 base, V lost 3 bases, and 5 bases had no gene match. CDR3 sequence (DNA): TGTGCCAGCAGCTTCAAAGCGGGAGAGGCCAAAAACATTCAGTACTTC. Amino acids: CASSFKAGEAKNIQYF. The variable domain in full, completed from reference TRBV7-8 and TRBJ2-4, reads GAGVSQSPRYKVAKRGQDVALRCDPISGHVSLFWYQQALGQGPEFLTYFQNEAQLDKSGLPSDRFFAERPEGSVSTLKIQRTQQEDSAVYLCASSFKAGEAKNIQYFGAGTRLSVL.

The chain has TRBV6-1 and TRBJ2-1, with D possibly being TRBD1 (6 bases). Trimming took 9 bases from V and 8 from J, leaving 11 bases between them. Germline assignment: CDR1 MNHNS and CDR2 SASEGT. The CDR3 consists of 11 residues. CDR3 protein: CASPRGDEQFF. CDR3 coding DNA: TGTGCCAGTCCCAGGGGCGATGAGCAGTTCTTC.

This chain joins TRBV7-2 and TRBJ2-2; TRBD1 might be the D (5 bases). The CDR3 is made up of 14 amino acids. CDR1 and CDR2 (germline): SGHTA, FQGNSA. V dropped 2 bases and J dropped 7 bases, with 11 bases sitting between them. The DNA of the CDR3 is TGTGCCAGCAGCTTAAGGGGTAATGGCGGGGAGCTGTTTTTT. It yields the protein CASSLRGNGGELFF.